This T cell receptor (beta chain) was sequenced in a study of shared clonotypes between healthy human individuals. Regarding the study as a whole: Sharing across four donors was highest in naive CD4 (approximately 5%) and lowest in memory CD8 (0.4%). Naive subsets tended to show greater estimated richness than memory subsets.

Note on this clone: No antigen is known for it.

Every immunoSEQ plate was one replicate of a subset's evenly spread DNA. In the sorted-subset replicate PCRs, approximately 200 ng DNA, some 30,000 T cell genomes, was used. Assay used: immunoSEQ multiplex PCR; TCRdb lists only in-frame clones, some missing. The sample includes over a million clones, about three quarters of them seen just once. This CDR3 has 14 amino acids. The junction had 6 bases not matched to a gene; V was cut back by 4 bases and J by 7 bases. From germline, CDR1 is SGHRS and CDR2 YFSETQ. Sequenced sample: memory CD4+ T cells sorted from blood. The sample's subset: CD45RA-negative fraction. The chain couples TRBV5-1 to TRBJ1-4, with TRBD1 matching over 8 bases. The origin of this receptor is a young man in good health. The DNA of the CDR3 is TGCGCCAGCAGCCTCGACAGGGGCCCTGAAAAACTGTTTTTT. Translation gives CASSLDRGPEKLFF.